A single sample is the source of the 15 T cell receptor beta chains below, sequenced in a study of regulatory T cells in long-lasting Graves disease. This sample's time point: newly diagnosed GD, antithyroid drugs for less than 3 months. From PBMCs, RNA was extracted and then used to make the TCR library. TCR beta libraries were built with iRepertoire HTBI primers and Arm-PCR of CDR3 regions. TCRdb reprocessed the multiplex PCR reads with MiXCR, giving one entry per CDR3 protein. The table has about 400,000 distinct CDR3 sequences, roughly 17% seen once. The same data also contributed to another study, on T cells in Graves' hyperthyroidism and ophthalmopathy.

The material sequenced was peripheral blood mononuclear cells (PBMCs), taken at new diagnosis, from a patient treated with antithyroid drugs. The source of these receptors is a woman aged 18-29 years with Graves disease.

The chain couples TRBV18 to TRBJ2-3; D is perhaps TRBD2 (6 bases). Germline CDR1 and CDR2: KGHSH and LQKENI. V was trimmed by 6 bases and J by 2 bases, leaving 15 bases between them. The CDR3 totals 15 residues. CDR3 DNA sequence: TGTGCCAGCTCGCAAGGGGACTGGTACACAGATACGCAGTATTTT. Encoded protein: CASSQGDWYTDTQYF.

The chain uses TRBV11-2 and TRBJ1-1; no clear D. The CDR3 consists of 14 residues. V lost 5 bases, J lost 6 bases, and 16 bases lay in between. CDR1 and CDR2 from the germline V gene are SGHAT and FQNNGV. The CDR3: CASSLGPPAAEAFF. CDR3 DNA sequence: TGTGCCAGCAGCCTCGGACCCCCGGCGGCTGAAGCTTTCTTT. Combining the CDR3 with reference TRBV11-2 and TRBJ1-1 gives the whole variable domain EAGVAQSPRYKIIEKRQSVAFWCNPISGHATLYWYQQILGQGPKLLIQFQNNGVVDDSQLPKDRFSAERLKGVDSTLKIQPAKLEDSAVYLCASSLGPPAAEAFFGQGTRLTVV.

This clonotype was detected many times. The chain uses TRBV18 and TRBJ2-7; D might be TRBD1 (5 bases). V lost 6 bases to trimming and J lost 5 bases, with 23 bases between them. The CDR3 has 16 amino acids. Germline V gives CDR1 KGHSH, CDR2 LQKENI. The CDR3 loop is CASSPIHQGVSDEQYF. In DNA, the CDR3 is TGTGCCAGCTCTCCTATACACCAAGGGGTCTCAGACGAGCAGTACTTC.

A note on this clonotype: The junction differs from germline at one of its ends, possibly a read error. The CDR3 bases are TGTGCGATCATCACTTCGGGACAGGGCGCGACTGAAGCTTTCTTT. Its translation: CAIITSGQGATEAFF. The chain has TRBV10-3 and TRBJ1-1; TRBD1 matches at 9 bases. Germline assignment: CDR1 ENHRY and CDR2 SYGVKD. This CDR3 has 15 residues.

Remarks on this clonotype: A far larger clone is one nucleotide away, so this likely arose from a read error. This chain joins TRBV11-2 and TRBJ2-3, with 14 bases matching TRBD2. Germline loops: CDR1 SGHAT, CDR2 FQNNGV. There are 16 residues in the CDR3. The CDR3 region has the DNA TGTGCCAGCAGCTTAGAAGGGACTAGCGGGAGATACGAGCAGTCCTTC. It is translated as CASSLEGTSGRYEQSF.

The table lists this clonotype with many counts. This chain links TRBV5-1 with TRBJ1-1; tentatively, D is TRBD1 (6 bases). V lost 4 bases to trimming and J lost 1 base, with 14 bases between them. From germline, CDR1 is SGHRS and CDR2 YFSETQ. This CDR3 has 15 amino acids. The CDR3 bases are TGCGCCAGCAGCCGGGAGGACAGTGGGAACACTGAAGCTTTCTTT. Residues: CASSREDSGNTEAFF.

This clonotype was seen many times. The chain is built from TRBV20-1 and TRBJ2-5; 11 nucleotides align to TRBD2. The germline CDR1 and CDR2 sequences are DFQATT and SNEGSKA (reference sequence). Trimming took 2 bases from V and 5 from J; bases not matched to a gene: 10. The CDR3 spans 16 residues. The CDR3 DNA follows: TGCAGTGCTAGATGGCCTAGCGGGGGGCAAAGGGAGACCCAGTACTTC. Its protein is CSARWPSGGQRETQYF.

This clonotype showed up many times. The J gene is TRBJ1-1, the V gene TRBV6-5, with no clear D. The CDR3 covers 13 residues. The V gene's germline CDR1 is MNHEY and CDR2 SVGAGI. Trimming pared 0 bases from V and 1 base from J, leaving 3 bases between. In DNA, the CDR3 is TGTGCCAGCAGTTACTCCCAGAACACTGAAGCTTTCTTT. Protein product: CASSYSQNTEAFF.

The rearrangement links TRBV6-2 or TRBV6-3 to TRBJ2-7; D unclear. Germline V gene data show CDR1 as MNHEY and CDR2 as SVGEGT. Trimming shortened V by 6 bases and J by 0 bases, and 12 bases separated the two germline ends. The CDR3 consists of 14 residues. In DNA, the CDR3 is TGTGCCAGCAGGAATAGTGGGTACTCCTACGAGCAGTACTTC. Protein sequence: CASRNSGYSYEQYF.

The CDR3 loop reads CASSFSSGVYEQYF. The CDR3 bases are TGTGCCAGCAGTTTTTCGTCAGGCGTGTACGAGCAGTACTTC. The gene calls are TRBV28 and TRBJ2-7; D gene unclear. The CDR3 sequence is 14 residues long. Trimming removed 3 bases at V and 4 bases at J, with 13 bases between. Germline CDR1 reads MDHEN; CDR2 reads SYDVKM.

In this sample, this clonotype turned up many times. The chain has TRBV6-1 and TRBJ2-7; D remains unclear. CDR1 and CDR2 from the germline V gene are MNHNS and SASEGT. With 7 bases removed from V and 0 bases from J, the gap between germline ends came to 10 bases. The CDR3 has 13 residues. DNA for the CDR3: TGTGCCAGCACCCTAGGAAGCTCCTACGAGCAGTACTTC. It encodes CASTLGSSYEQYF.

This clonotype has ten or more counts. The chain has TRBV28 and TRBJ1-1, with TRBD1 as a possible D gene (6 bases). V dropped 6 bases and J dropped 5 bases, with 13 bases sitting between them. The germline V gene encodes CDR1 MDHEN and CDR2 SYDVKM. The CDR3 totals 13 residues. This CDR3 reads CASRRTGRTEAFF. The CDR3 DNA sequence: TGTGCCAGCAGACGAACAGGGAGGACTGAAGCTTTCTTT. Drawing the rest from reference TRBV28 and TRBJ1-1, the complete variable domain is DVKVTQSSRYLVKRTGEKVFLECVQDMDHENMFWYRQDPGLGLRLIYFSYDVKMKEKGDIPEGYSVSREKKERFSLILESASTNQTSMYLCASRRTGRTEAFFGQGTRLTVV.

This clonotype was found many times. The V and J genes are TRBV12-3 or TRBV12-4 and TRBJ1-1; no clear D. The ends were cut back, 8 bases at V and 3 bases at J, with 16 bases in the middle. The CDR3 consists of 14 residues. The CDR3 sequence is CASSREAVDTEAFF. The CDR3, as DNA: TGTGCCAGCTCCCGGGAGGCGGTTGACACTGAAGCTTTCTTT.

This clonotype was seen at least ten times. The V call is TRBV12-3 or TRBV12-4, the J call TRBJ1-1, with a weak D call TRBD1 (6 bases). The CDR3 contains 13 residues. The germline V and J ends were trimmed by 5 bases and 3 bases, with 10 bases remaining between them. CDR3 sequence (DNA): TGTGCCAGCAGTCCACAGGGTTACACTGAAGCTTTCTTT. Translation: CASSPQGYTEAFF.

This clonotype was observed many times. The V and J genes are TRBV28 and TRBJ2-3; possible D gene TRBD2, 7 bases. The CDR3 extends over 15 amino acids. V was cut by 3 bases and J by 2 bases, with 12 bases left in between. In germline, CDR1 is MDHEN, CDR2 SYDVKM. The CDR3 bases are TGTGCCAGCAGTTTTTATCGGGGGGCCACAGATACGCAGTATTTT. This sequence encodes CASSFYRGATDTQYF.